This T cell receptor (beta chain) was obtained from a study of blood T cell repertoires in COVID-19. About the study: Resolution of symptoms, clearance, or two negative PCRs was present in recovered Cohort 3 donors. Acute-phase and convalescent COVID-19 samples originated in the United States, Italy and Spain. PBMCs, B-cell-depleted T cells, or T cells provided the cDNA or gDNA that made up the material.

The authors' processing: Estimates of nucleated cell counts were drawn from the amplification of reference gene primers. Repertoires were generated with immunoSEQ multiplex PCR, while TCRdb's copy carries only in-frame clones and drops some. V and J calls and clone size follow that table, whereas D and trimming were derived from the DNA. The profile shows about 140,000 clones, over 75% of them singletons. The CDR3 is 15 residues long. From germline, CDR1 is LNHDA and CDR2 SQIVND (reference sequence). V shed 7 bases and J 1 base; nucleotides not matched to a gene: 9. J is TRBJ1-1 and V is TRBV19; 7 nucleotides match TRBD1. This clonotype was sampled from a man between 45 and 60 years old in a cohort exposed to, infected with or recovered from COVID-19 (not recorded which). Sequenced material: PBMCs or T cells enriched from blood (not recorded which). CDR3 nucleotides: TGTGCCAGTACCCTACCGGGACAGCAGAACACTGAAGCTTTCTTT. Translation: CASTLPGQQNTEAFF. Using reference TRBV19 and TRBJ1-1 for the parts outside the CDR3, the full variable domain is DGGITQSPKYLFRKEGQNVTLSCEQNLNHDAMYWYRQDPGQGLRLIYYSQIVNDFQKGDIAEGYSVSREKKESFPLTVTSAQKNPTAFYLCASTLPGQQNTEAFFGQGTRLTVV.